One sample yielded the 32 T cell receptor beta chains listed below, sequenced in a study of CD4 and CD8 cells across lung adenocarcinoma regions. MiXCR was run by TCRdb on the PCR reads, yielding one entry per CDR3 protein. The sample shows about 27,000 distinct CDR3 sequences, 50% to 55% of them seen only once. Sequencing was carried out using CD8+ T cells from the center of a lung tumor. These receptor sequences come from a male donor with lung adenocarcinoma. The CD4 and CD8 labels of this study may be unreliable.

This clonotype was seen a few times. The rearrangement joins TRBV6-1 to TRBJ2-3; D uncertain. Between the trimmed V and J ends, which lost 1 base and 2 bases, there was a span of 13 bases. Germline lookup yields CDR1 MNHNS and CDR2 SASEGT. This CDR3 spans 16 amino acids. CDR3 DNA sequence: TGTGCCAGCAGTGAAGGGAACTTCATTTCCACAGATACGCAGTATTTT. As protein: CASSEGNFISTDTQYF.

This chain joins TRBV10-2 and TRBJ2-3, with TRBD2 matching 8 bases. The end of the DNA aligns better with TRBJ2-4, so the J call may be wrong. The V gene's germline CDR1 is WSHSY and CDR2 SAAADI. This CDR3 spans 13 amino acids. The CDR3 loop is CAGGSGAIDTQYF. Written as DNA, the CDR3 is TGCGCCGGGGGTAGCGGGGCGATAGATACTCAGTACTTC.

This clonotype was detected many times. The rearrangement joins TRBV10-1 to TRBJ2-3; D unclear. Germline V gene data show CDR1 as WNHNN and CDR2 as SYGVQD (reference sequence). V was trimmed by 8 bases and J by 2 bases, leaving 11 bases between them. CDR3 size: 13 residues. The CDR3 here is CASAESPTDTQYF. The DNA of the CDR3 is TGCGCCAGCGCCGAGTCCCCCACAGATACGCAGTATTTT.

This clonotype was seen once. V is TRBV6-1 and J is TRBJ2-4; D may be TRBD1 (5 bases). CDR1 and CDR2 (germline): MNHNS, SASEGT. CDR3 length: 14 amino acids. Between the trimmed V and J ends, which lost 7 bases and 13 bases, there was a span of 23 bases. The CDR3 region has the DNA TGTGCCAGCATGGGGCTGTGTGCCAAAGATACGCAGTACTTC. Its protein product is CASMGLCAKDTQYF.

This clonotype has only one observation. Germline is not matched at one junction end, which may reflect a read error. This CDR3 reads CATGTGGDDQDTQYF. The CDR3 DNA sequence: TGTGCCACGGGTACAGGGGGCGATGACCAAGATACGCAGTATTTC. The gene calls are TRBV24-1 and TRBJ2-3; 9 bases line up with TRBD1. The CDR3 has 15 residues. Germline V CDR1 and CDR2: KGHDR, SFDVKD.

In the case of this clonotype: Since a much larger clone is just one base distant, this may be a read error. This rearrangement joins TRBV6-1 to TRBJ2-1; 7 bases are shared with TRBD1. The CDR3 has 14 amino acids. Germline lookup yields CDR1 MNHNS and CDR2 SASEGT. V lost 5 bases and J lost 10; bases outside the gene matches: 11. CDR3 in amino acids: CASSRQGGTYEQFF. CDR3 sequence (DNA): TGTGCCAGCAGTCGACAGGGTGGCACCTACGAGCAGTTCTTC.

This chain connects TRBV6-1 to TRBJ2-1, with 12 bases aligning to TRBD1. The closer fit of TRBJ2-7 to the DNA end suggests the J call may be wrong. CDR3 length: 15 residues. CDR1 and CDR2 from the germline V gene are MNHNS and SASEGT. CDR3 bases: TGTGCCAGCAGTGAGGGGACAGGGGGCGCGTGGGAGCAGTACTTC. It translates to CASSEGTGGAWEQYF.

The CDR3 coding sequence is TGTGCCAGCAGCCGCCGACAAAAAGAGACCCAGTACTTC. Protein sequence: CASSRRQKETQYF. The chain employs TRBV7-6 and TRBJ2-5; no reliable D call. The CDR3 extends over 13 amino acids. The V and J ends lost 5 bases and 3 bases respectively, with 10 bases between them. Germline assignment: CDR1 SGHVS and CDR2 FNYEAQ.

This clonotype has only a few counts. The gene calls are TRBV30 and TRBJ2-5; D ambiguous. V lost 0 bases and J lost 1, with 3 bases in between. Germline CDR1 GTSNPN, CDR2 SVGIG (reference sequence). This CDR3 contains 12 residues. The CDR3 is CAWSVLQETQYF. In DNA form, the CDR3 reads TGTGCCTGGAGTGTACTCCAAGAGACCCAGTACTTC.

This clonotype was found many times. The rearrangement links TRBV10-1 to TRBJ2-1, with 7 bases matching TRBD1. The J call is doubtful: the DNA matches TRBJ2-7 better. Germline V CDR1 and CDR2: WNHNN, SYGVQD (reference sequence). The CDR3 extends over 13 amino acids. This CDR3 is CASSDQTGREQYF. CDR3 bases: TGCGCCAGCAGTGACCAGACAGGGCGCGAGCAGTACTTC.

This chain links TRBV3-1 with TRBJ1-1, with no clear D. Trimming removed 6 bases from V and 2 bases from J, with 4 bases in between. Germline V gene lookup returns CDR1 LGHDT and CDR2 YNNKEL (reference sequence). This CDR3 region has 11 residues. The CDR3, as DNA: TGTGCCAGCAGGCGAAACACTGAAGCTTTCTTT. Amino acid sequence: CASRRNTEAFF.

This clonotype is medium-sized by share. The gene calls are TRBV27 and TRBJ2-3; the D gene is possibly TRBD1 (5 bases). Trimming removed 10 bases at V and 1 base at J, with 15 bases between. Germline V gives CDR1 MNHEY, CDR2 SMNVEV (reference sequence). The CDR3 consists of 14 residues. The chain's CDR3 is CANNRLRGTDTQYF. For the CDR3, the DNA is TGTGCCAACAACAGGCTTAGGGGCACAGATACGCAGTATTTT.

This clonotype appeared many times. The chain combines TRBV6-2 or TRBV6-3 with TRBJ2-3; possibly TRBD2 for D (6 bases). The CDR3 covers 14 residues. V was cut by 5 bases and J by 6 bases, with 15 bases left in between. Germline V gene sequence: CDR1 MNHEY, CDR2 SVGEGT. The CDR3 nucleotides read TGTGCCAGCAGTCTCTTCTCGGGAGTTGATACGCAGTATTTT. Amino acid sequence: CASSLFSGVDTQYF.

V gene TRBV20-1 combines with J gene TRBJ2-3; D is possibly TRBD1 (6 bases). CDR3 length: 16 residues. Per germline, CDR1 DFQATT and CDR2 SNEGSKA (reference sequence). The germline V and J ends were trimmed by 1 base and 5 bases, with 19 bases remaining between them. The CDR3 bases are TGCAGTGCTAGAGCCCCGGGCTCGCTCAGGGGAGATACGCAGTATTTT. This translates into CSARAPGSLRGDTQYF.

V gene TRBV6-1 combines with J gene TRBJ2-5, with 10 bases lining up with TRBD1. TRBJ2-3 matches the DNA end more closely, so the J call is doubtful. CDR3 length: 15 residues. The germline V gene has CDR1 MNHNS and CDR2 SASEGT. CDR3 sequence: CASSTGTGDPETQYF. In nucleotides, the CDR3 is TGTGCCAGCAGCACCGGGACAGGGGACCCAGAGACCCAGTATTTT.

This chain connects TRBV3-1 to TRBJ2-3; no definite D call. This CDR3 spans 12 amino acids. The germline CDR1 and CDR2 sequences are LGHDT and YNNKEL (reference sequence). V was trimmed by 5 bases and J by 5 bases, leaving 8 bases between them. CDR3 amino acids: CASSSLIDTQYF. CDR3 DNA: TGTGCCAGCAGCTCCTTAATAGATACGCAGTATTTT.

With regard to this clonotype: One base away lies a much larger clone, so this may be a sequencing read error. The conserved closing phenylalanine or tryptophan is absent in this CDR3, likely reflecting a read error. This chain joins TRBV5-1 and TRBJ2-5, with a weak D call TRBD2 (6 bases). The germline CDR1 and CDR2 sequences are SGHRS and YFSETQ. V dropped 4 bases and J dropped 5 bases, with 18 bases sitting between them. This CDR3 spans 15 amino acids. Here the CDR3 DNA reads TGCGCCAGCAGCGATTCACTAGCCACGAGGGAGACCCAGTACTTA. This codes for CASSDSLATRETQYL.

This clonotype has ten or more counts. The chain is built from TRBV11-2 and TRBJ2-1; D gene uncertain. The better agreement between TRBJ2-5 and the DNA end casts doubt on the J call. Germline V lookup: CDR1 SGHAT, CDR2 FQNNGV. The CDR3 covers 14 residues. The CDR3 reads CASSLDMVQETQYF. Written as DNA, the CDR3 is TGTGCCAGCAGCTTAGATATGGTACAAGAGACCCAGTACTTC.

The chain recombines TRBV6-1 with TRBJ1-2; D gene ambiguous. Germline V lookup: CDR1 MNHNS, CDR2 SASEGT. Trimming took off 6 bases at V and 7 bases at J, with 21 bases between the two ends. The CDR3 sequence is 15 residues long. In DNA form, the CDR3 reads TGTGCCAGCAGCCCCCCCCATGGGCCGAGATGTGGCTACACCTTC. Protein product: CASSPPHGPRCGYTF.

This clonotype has only a few counts. J is TRBJ1-3 and V is TRBV7-8, with TRBD1 matching 7 bases. Germline CDR1 and CDR2: SGHVS and FQNEAQ. The trim removed 1 base at V and 3 bases at J, leaving 15 bases unmatched. This CDR3 region has 19 residues. The CDR3 reads CASSLEEGGRLRSGNTIYF. The CDR3 DNA sequence: TGTGCCAGCAGCTTAGAGGAAGGGGGCCGTCTAAGAAGTGGAAACACCATATATTTT.

This clonotype was detected only a few times. The chain employs TRBV5-1 and TRBJ2-6; unclear D gene. Germline loops: CDR1 SGHRS, CDR2 YFSETQ. The CDR3 sequence is 13 residues long. V lost 9 bases, J lost 0 bases, and 7 bases lay in between. DNA of the CDR3: TGCGCCACCTCCAGCTCTGGGGCCAACGTCCTGACTTTC. It is translated as CATSSSGANVLTF.

This rearrangement joins TRBV6-1 to TRBJ2-3, with D tentatively TRBD1 or TRBD2 (7 bases each). Germline CDR1 and CDR2: MNHNS and SASEGT. The CDR3 is 15 amino acids. Trimming took off 1 base at V and 5 bases at J, with 13 bases between the two ends. The CDR3 nucleotides are TGTGCCAGCAGTGAAGGGTCAGGGGGGGGAGATACGCAGTATTTT. Its translation: CASSEGSGGGDTQYF.

The count of this clonotype is one. The chain has TRBV6-1 and TRBJ2-5; 10 nucleotides align to TRBD2. V lost 7 bases and J lost 11; bases outside the gene matches: 16. The CDR3 totals 15 residues. The germline CDR1 and CDR2 sequences are MNHNS and SASEGT. CDR3 region: CASTSSLAGDNEQYF. For the CDR3, the DNA is TGTGCCAGCACAAGCTCGCTAGCGGGAGACAATGAGCAGTACTTC.

This chain connects TRBV6-1 to TRBJ2-3; the D is unclear. The germline V gene has CDR1 MNHNS and CDR2 SASEGT. CDR3 length: 13 residues. V lost 7 bases and J 5 bases, leaving 13 bases between the germline ends. The CDR3 DNA sequence: TGTGCCAGCAAACGAGGTTTACAAGATACGCAGTATTTT. Protein: CASKRGLQDTQYF.

The chain employs TRBV3-1 and TRBJ2-5; 7 positions match TRBD2. Germline values: CDR1 LGHDT, CDR2 YNNKEL (reference sequence). This CDR3 comprises 12 residues. J gave up 7 bases and V 4 bases, and 3 bases lay outside the gene matches. The CDR3 DNA follows: TGTGCCAGCAGCCCTGGGGGGGGGACCCAGTACTTC. It translates to CASSPGGGTQYF.

J is TRBJ2-1 and V is TRBV7-2; possibly TRBD2 for D (5 bases). The J call could be wrong; TRBJ2-5 is a better fit for the DNA end. The CDR3 runs to 16 residues. Germline CDR1 SGHTA, CDR2 FQGNSA. CDR3 amino acids: CASSLGQSLPEGTQYF. Here the CDR3 DNA reads TGTGCCAGCAGCTTAGGGCAGTCCTTGCCCGAGGGGACCCAGTACTTC.

This clonotype was detected ten times or more. The chain combines TRBV6-1 with TRBJ1-6; D unclear. With 5 bases removed from V and 7 bases from J, the gap between germline ends came to 18 bases. The CDR3 has 16 amino acids. Germline CDR1 reads MNHNS; CDR2 reads SASEGT. For the CDR3, the DNA is TGTGCCAGCAGTCCTGTGGTTCCCTTATCGAATTCACCCCTCCACTTT. Translating it yields CASSPVVPLSNSPLHF.

This rearrangement joins TRBV6-1 to TRBJ2-1, with TRBD1 matching over 9 bases. The tail of the sequence fits TRBJ2-7 better, so the J call may be wrong. Germline V gene lookup returns CDR1 MNHNS and CDR2 SASEGT. This CDR3 is 16 amino acids long. The CDR3 spells CASRNPLGQGSYEQYF. The CDR3 DNA reads TGTGCCAGCAGGAACCCTCTGGGACAGGGAAGTTACGAGCAGTACTTC.

Many counts were recorded for this clonotype. J is TRBJ2-4 and V is TRBV6-1; 10 bases line up with TRBD2. This CDR3 comprises 15 residues. J lost 6 bases, V lost 2 bases, and 4 bases had no gene match. Germline V lookup: CDR1 MNHNS, CDR2 SASEGT. The CDR3 sequence: CASSEMASGRNIQYF. CDR3 nucleotide sequence: TGTGCCAGCAGTGAAATGGCTAGCGGGAGAAACATTCAGTACTTC.

By its share, this clonotype is medium-sized. J is TRBJ1-1 and V is TRBV28; D is unclear. V lost 7 bases, J lost 0 bases, and 15 bases lay in between. CDR1 MDHEN and CDR2 SYDVKM come from the germline V gene. This CDR3 is built from 15 residues. The CDR3 DNA sequence: TGTGCCAGCAAACTCAATGGGCCGCTGAACACTGAAGCTTTCTTT. As protein: CASKLNGPLNTEAFF.

This clonotype was found many times. The V call is TRBV7-2, the J call TRBJ2-3, with 9 bases matching TRBD2. Losses at the gene ends were 1 base for V and 0 bases for J; bases not matched to a gene: 5. CDR3 size: 17 residues. CDR1 SGHTA and CDR2 FQGNSA come from the germline V gene. CDR3 DNA sequence: TGTGCCAGCAGCTTAGTGGCGGGAGGGACTAGCACAGATACGCAGTATTTT. It translates to CASSLVAGGTSTDTQYF. Complete variable domain (other parts from reference TRBV7-2 and TRBJ2-3): GAGVSQSPSNKVTEKGKDVELRCDPISGHTALYWYRQSLGQGLEFLIYFQGNSAPDKSGLPSDRFSAERTGGSVSTLTIQRTQQEDSAVYLCASSLVAGGTSTDTQYFGPGTRLTVL.

This clonotype has only a few counts. The chain joins TRBV7-2 to TRBJ2-1; 7 nucleotides line up with TRBD1. The CDR3 extends over 14 amino acids. Germline lookup yields CDR1 SGHTA and CDR2 FQGNSA. The V segment lost 3 bases and the J segment 10 bases; nucleotides outside the gene matches: 9. This CDR3 reads CASSFGQVTDEQFF. The CDR3 bases are TGTGCCAGCAGCTTTGGACAGGTGACTGACGAGCAGTTCTTC.